These 16 T cell receptor beta chains were all obtained from the same sample, sequenced in a study of shared clonotypes between healthy human individuals. Some clones are missing from TCRdb's copy, which holds only in-frame ones; the method was immunoSEQ multiplex PCR. The sample yields over a million clones, around 97% seen once. Source material: naive CD4+ T cells sorted from blood. Subset indicated: CD45RA+ positively selected. The receptors stem from a man aged 25 to 40 in good health.

This clone was counted only a few times. The sample contains more than one DNA sequence encoding this CDR3. The CDR3 protein is CSVDRGYTF. The CDR3 region has the DNA TGCAGCGTTGATAGGGGCTACACCTTC. The rearrangement links TRBV29-1 to TRBJ1-2; D not certain. This CDR3 spans 9 amino acids. Germline V CDR1 and CDR2: SQVTM, ANQGSEA. Trimming removed 3 bases at V and 8 bases at J, with 4 bases between.

Note on this clone: Other DNA sequences in the sample encode the same CDR3. The chain joins TRBV9 to TRBJ2-1; D is perhaps TRBD2 (5 bases). Germline-derived CDR1 and CDR2 are SGDLS and YYNGEE. The ends were cut back, 0 bases at V and 6 bases at J, with 7 bases in the middle. This CDR3 region has 13 residues. This CDR3 is CASSVVTSNEQFF. The CDR3 DNA sequence: TGTGCCAGCAGCGTAGTAACTAGCAATGAGCAGTTCTTC. Looking up the rest from reference TRBV9 and TRBJ2-1 gives the full variable domain: DSGVTQTPKHLITATGQRVTLRCSPRSGDLSVYWYQQSLDQGLQFLIQYYNGEERAKGNILERFSAQQFPDLHSELNLSSLELGDSALYFCASSVVTSNEQFFGPGTRLTVL.

V gene TRBV7-2 combines with J gene TRBJ2-6; possibly TRBD1 for D (6 bases). The V end was cut by 5 bases, the J end by 1 base, with 15 bases between. The CDR3 length is 17 residues. From germline, CDR1 is SGHTA and CDR2 FQGNSA. The DNA for the CDR3 is TGTGCCAGCAGCCCAAATACAGGGTTGTCTGGGGCCAACGTCCTGACTTTC. It specifies CASSPNTGLSGANVLTF.

The chain combines TRBV18 with TRBJ2-7; D is perhaps TRBD1 (5 bases). Germline V CDR1 and CDR2: KGHSH, LQKENI. CDR3 length equals 14 residues. V was cut by 1 base and J by 5 bases, with 12 bases left in between. In nucleotides, the CDR3 is TGTGCCAGCTCACCACTCAAGGGGATCGACGAGCAGTACTTC. Translated, it gives CASSPLKGIDEQYF.

The rearrangement uses TRBV14 and TRBJ2-7; TRBD2 might be the D (5 bases). This CDR3 spans 15 amino acids. From germline, CDR1 is SGHDN and CDR2 FVKESK. The V end was cut by 4 bases, the J end by 2 bases, with 15 bases between. The CDR3 sequence: CASSRGPSDAYEQYF. CDR3 nucleotide sequence: TGTGCCAGCAGCCGAGGGCCATCAGATGCCTACGAGCAGTACTTC.

The chain couples TRBV2 to TRBJ2-2; 11 nucleotides agree with TRBD2. Germline lookup yields CDR1 SNHLY and CDR2 FYNNEI. The CDR3 runs to 16 residues. Unmatched junction bases numbered 8, after V lost 8 bases and J lost 3 bases. The CDR3 sequence: CASEGLAVQHTGELFF. The DNA of the CDR3 is TGTGCCAGCGAGGGACTAGCGGTTCAACACACCGGGGAGCTGTTTTTT.

CDR3 loop: CASSPSQGALTEAFF. The CDR3, as DNA: TGTGCCAGCTCACCTTCGCAGGGGGCGCTTACTGAAGCTTTCTTT. This sequence joins TRBV18 and TRBJ1-1, with 8 bases that match TRBD1. The CDR3 is 15 residues long. The ends lost 3 bases at V and 5 bases at J; junction bases unmatched: 8. CDR1 KGHSH and CDR2 LQKENI come from the germline V gene.

On this clone: Other DNA sequences in the sample encode the same CDR3. This rearrangement joins TRBV7-9 to TRBJ2-1, with D unclear. CDR1 SEHNR and CDR2 FQNEAQ come from the germline V gene (reference sequence). This CDR3 is built from 15 residues. Trimming shortened V by 1 base and J by 0 bases, and 7 bases separated the two germline ends. CDR3 bases: TGTGCCAGCAGCTTAGGGCCGAGCTCCTACAATGAGCAGTTCTTC. It encodes CASSLGPSSYNEQFF.

The chain joins TRBV5-4 to TRBJ2-7; possible D gene TRBD1, 5 bases. V lost 3 bases and J lost 9, with 13 bases in between. This CDR3 is built from 12 residues. Germline lookup yields CDR1 SGHNT and CDR2 YYREEE (reference sequence). Here the CDR3 DNA reads TGTGCCAGCAGCTCAGGGAAACTGGGGCAGTACTTC. It yields the protein CASSSGKLGQYF.

V usage is TRBV10-2 and J usage is TRBJ2-1; D is possibly TRBD2 (5 bases). In germline, CDR1 is WSHSY, CDR2 SAAADI. Deletions cut 6 bases from V and 3 bases from J, with 9 bases between. CDR3 length: 13 amino acids. The CDR3, as DNA: TGCGCCAGCAGCCGCCGGGACTACAATGAGCAGTTCTTC. Protein: CASSRRDYNEQFF.

This chain links TRBV5-5 with TRBJ2-7; D call uncertain. The CDR3 covers 14 residues. Between the trimmed V and J ends, which lost 4 bases and 3 bases, there was a span of 14 bases. Germline V lookup: CDR1 SGHKS, CDR2 YYEKEE (reference sequence). CDR3 in DNA: TGTGCCAGCAGCCAGACCGTTGGACGCTACGAGCAGTACTTC. Translation: CASSQTVGRYEQYF.

A remark on this clone: Distinct nucleotide sequences in the sample also encode this CDR3. J is TRBJ2-7 and V is TRBV7-2, with D tentatively TRBD1 (6 bases). Per the germline V gene, CDR1 is SGHTA and CDR2 is FQGNSA. The V and J ends lost 3 bases and 0 bases respectively, with 9 bases between them. The CDR3 is 14 residues long. The CDR3 nucleotides are TGTGCCAGCAGCTTTACAGGGACCTCCTACGAGCAGTACTTC. Protein sequence: CASSFTGTSYEQYF.

The V call is TRBV15, the J call TRBJ2-3; D ambiguous. The length of the CDR3 is 14 residues. Trimming took 1 base from V and 6 from J, leaving 11 bases between them. Germline CDR1 reads LNHNV; CDR2 reads YYDKDF (reference sequence). The CDR3: CATSRVARPDTQYF. CDR3 DNA: TGTGCCACCAGCAGAGTAGCCCGTCCGGATACGCAGTATTTT.

V gene TRBV29-1 combines with J gene TRBJ1-2, with D tentatively TRBD1 (6 bases). Germline CDR1 and CDR2: SQVTM and ANQGSEA. CDR3 length equals 14 residues. V lost 3 bases and J 7 bases, leaving 18 bases between the germline ends. The CDR3, as DNA: TGCAGCGTTGACGGTCCAGGGGTGATTGGTGGCTACACCTTC. Protein: CSVDGPGVIGGYTF.

The chain couples TRBV5-1 to TRBJ2-5; D is ambiguous. The CDR3 sequence is 14 residues long. CDR1 is SGHRS and CDR2 is YFSETQ in the germline V gene. Trimming cost V 5 bases and J 1 base, with 12 bases left between them. The CDR3 here is CASSRSMSQETQYF. The CDR3 DNA is TGCGCCAGCAGTCGATCTATGAGCCAAGAGACCCAGTACTTC.

In the case of this clone: The same CDR3 can be traced to other DNA sequences in this sample. The chain couples TRBV9 to TRBJ2-5, with 8 nucleotides matching TRBD2. V was pared by 0 bases and J by 2 bases, with 6 bases of the junction left unmatched. This CDR3 spans 16 amino acids. CDR1 SGDLS and CDR2 YYNGEE come from the germline V gene. As DNA, the CDR3 is TGTGCCAGCAGCGTAGACGGGAGGGCCTGGCAAGAGACCCAGTACTTC. It specifies CASSVDGRAWQETQYF.